This TCR beta chain was profiled in a study of T cell responses to AZD1222 COVID-19 vaccine. Germline CDR1 and CDR2: KGHSH and LQKENI. Trimming took off 6 bases at V and 1 base at J, with 8 bases between the two ends. CDR3 length: 13 amino acids. Only in-frame clones appear in the TCRdb table, and some are missing; sequencing was by immunoSEQ multiplex PCR. The repertoire holds tens of thousands of clones, around 80% seen once, with around 45% in the top ten. The sequence derives from an adult who received the AZD1222 COVID-19 vaccine. The sample consisted of peripheral blood, taken 28 days after the second AZD1222 dose. The gene calls are TRBV18 and TRBJ2-3; unclear D gene. CDR3: CASSDMGTDTQYF. The CDR3 nucleotides read TGTGCCAGCTCCGACATGGGCACAGATACGCAGTATTTT.